The entry below gives a single TCR beta chain sequence along with its context. The antigen is not known. The V end was cut by 4 bases, the J end by 4 bases, with 18 bases between. The CDR3 has 16 residues. CDR1 and CDR2 (germline): SGHNT, YYREEE (reference sequence). The sample comes from a study of cytomegalovirus exposure and HLA in healthy donors. Study-level findings and limits: Further analysis was carried out later, and it showed several of the most significant clusters appearing linked to common viral pathogens. In a later analysis, TCR beta V- and J-gene trimming was associated with a missense DCLRE1C variant. Compared with the approximately 670-donor mean, an Asian-associated ancestry cluster reportedly had fewer N-insertions, according to a later analysis.

The study ran its PCR with 60 Vbeta and 13 Jbeta primers. Profiled with immunoSEQ multiplex PCR; TCRdb holds only in-frame clones, not every one. The sample yields about 190,000 clones, around 87% seen once. This chain joins TRBV5-4 and TRBJ1-3; possibly TRBD1 for D (5 bases). Sequenced sample: PBMCs. The receptor was derived from a woman aged 18-30 years in good health and CMV-seronegative. In DNA form, the CDR3 reads TGTGCCAGCAGCAGGGATGTCCAGGGTGCAGGAAACACCATATATTTT. Amino acids: CASSRDVQGAGNTIYF. The full variable domain, rest sourced from reference TRBV5-4 and TRBJ1-3, is ETGVTQSPTHLIKTRGQQVTLRCSSQSGHNTVSWYQQALGQGPQFIFQYYREEENGRGNFPPRFSGLQFPNYSSELNVNALELDDSALYLCASSRDVQGAGNTIYFGEGSWLTVV.